This T cell receptor beta chain stems from a study of blood T cell repertoires in COVID-19. This CDR3 has 18 residues. With V trimmed by 0 bases and J by 0 bases, 8 bases remained unmatched. Germline assignment: CDR1 LNHDA and CDR2 SQIVND (reference sequence). In the original processing: Nucleated cell number was recorded as an estimate derived from reference gene primer amplification. Sequencing used immunoSEQ multiplex PCR; TCRdb keeps in-frame clones, though not all of them. V and J calls and clone size are as listed in that table; D and trimming were resolved from the DNA. This table holds 250,000 to 400,000 clones, under 90% found once. Symptom resolution, clearance, or two negative PCRs marked donors in Cohort 3 as recovered. This clone was counted once.

The receptor comes from a man between 60 and 75 years old who had recovered from COVID-19. The V and J genes are TRBV19 and TRBJ2-1; the match to TRBD2 covers 7 bases. The sequencing sample was made of PBMCs or T cells enriched from blood (not recorded which). The CDR3 loop reads CASSIDRKLARSYNEQFF. The CDR3, as DNA: TGTGCCAGTAGTATAGATCGAAAACTAGCGCGCTCCTACAATGAGCAGTTCTTC. Full variable domain (missing parts from reference TRBV19 and TRBJ2-1): DGGITQSPKYLFRKEGQNVTLSCEQNLNHDAMYWYRQDPGQGLRLIYYSQIVNDFQKGDIAEGYSVSREKKESFPLTVTSAQKNPTAFYLCASSIDRKLARSYNEQFFGPGTRLTVL.